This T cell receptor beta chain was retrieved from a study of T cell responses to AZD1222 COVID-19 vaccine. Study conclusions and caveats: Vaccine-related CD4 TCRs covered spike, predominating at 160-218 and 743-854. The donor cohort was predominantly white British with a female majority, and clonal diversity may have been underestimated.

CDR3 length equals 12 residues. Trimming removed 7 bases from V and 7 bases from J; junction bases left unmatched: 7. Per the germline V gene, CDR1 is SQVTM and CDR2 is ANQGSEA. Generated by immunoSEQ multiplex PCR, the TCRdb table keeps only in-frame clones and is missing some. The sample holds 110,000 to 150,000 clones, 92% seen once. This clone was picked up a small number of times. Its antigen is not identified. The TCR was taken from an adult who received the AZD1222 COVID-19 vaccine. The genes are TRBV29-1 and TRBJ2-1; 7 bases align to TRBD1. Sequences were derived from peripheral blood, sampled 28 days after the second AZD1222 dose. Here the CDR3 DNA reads TGCAGCGGATGGACAGGCTGGAATGAGCAGTTCTTC. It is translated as CSGWTGWNEQFF.